Listed here is a single TCR beta chain. Antigen unknown. Use of 60 Vbeta and 13 Jbeta primers characterized the PCR. TCRdb's table, derived via immunoSEQ multiplex PCR, lists solely in-frame clones and lacks some. The sample has approximately 220,000 clones; around 80% are singletons. Trimming removed 3 bases at V and 5 bases at J, with 14 bases between. This CDR3 is 14 amino acids long. The germline V gene encodes CDR1 PRHDT and CDR2 FYEKMQ (reference sequence). These data originate in a study of cytomegalovirus exposure and HLA in healthy donors. Points from the study as a whole: A few V segments could not be told apart, such as TRBV6-2 and TRBV6-3, and were left out.

This receptor was obtained from a girl aged 2-15 years in good health and CMV-seronegative. The sample comprised PBMCs. The chain has TRBV13 and TRBJ2-7; a weak D match, TRBD1 (6 bases). CDR3 protein: CASSFRGSGHEQYF. The CDR3 nucleotides are TGTGCCAGCAGCTTCAGGGGATCCGGCCACGAGCAGTACTTC.